This T cell receptor beta chain was identified during a study of blood T cell repertoires in COVID-19. V lost 4 bases to trimming and J lost 1 base; unmatched junction nucleotides: 0. Germline V gene lookup returns CDR1 LNHDA and CDR2 SQIVND (reference sequence). CDR3 size: 14 residues. Assay: immunoSEQ multiplex PCR; the TCRdb copy retains only in-frame clones and omits some. The sample contains tens of thousands of clones, 89% of which appear only once. This chain connects TRBV19 to TRBJ1-1, with 10 nucleotides matching TRBD1. Sequencing was carried out using peripheral blood. The clonotype was recovered from a human donor in a cohort sampled during active COVID-19. CDR3 residues: CASSRDRGNTEAFF. The CDR3 bases are TGTGCCAGTAGTAGGGACAGGGGGAACACTGAAGCTTTCTTT.